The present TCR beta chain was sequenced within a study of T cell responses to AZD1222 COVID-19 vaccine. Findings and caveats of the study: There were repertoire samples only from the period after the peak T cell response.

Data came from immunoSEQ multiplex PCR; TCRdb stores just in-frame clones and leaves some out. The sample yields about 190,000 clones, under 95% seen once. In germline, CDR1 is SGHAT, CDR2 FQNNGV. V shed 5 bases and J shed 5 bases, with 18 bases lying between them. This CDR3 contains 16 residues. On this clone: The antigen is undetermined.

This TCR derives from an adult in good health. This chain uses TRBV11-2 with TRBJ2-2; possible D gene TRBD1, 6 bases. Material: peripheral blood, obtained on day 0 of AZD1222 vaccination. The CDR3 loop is CASSGIQGRITGELFF. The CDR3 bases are TGTGCCAGCAGCGGTATACAGGGACGTATAACCGGGGAGCTGTTTTTT.